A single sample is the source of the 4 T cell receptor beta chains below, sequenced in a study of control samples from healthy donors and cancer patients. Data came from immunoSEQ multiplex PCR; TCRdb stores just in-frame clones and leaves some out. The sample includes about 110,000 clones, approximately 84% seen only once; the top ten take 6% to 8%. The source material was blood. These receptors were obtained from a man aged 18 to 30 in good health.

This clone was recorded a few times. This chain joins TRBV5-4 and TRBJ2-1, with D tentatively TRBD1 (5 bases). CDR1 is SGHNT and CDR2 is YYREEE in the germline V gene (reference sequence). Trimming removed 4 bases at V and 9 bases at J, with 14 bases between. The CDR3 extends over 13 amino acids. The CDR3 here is CASSQTTGTEQFF. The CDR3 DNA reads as TGTGCCAGCAGCCAAACCACAGGAACTGAGCAGTTCTTC.

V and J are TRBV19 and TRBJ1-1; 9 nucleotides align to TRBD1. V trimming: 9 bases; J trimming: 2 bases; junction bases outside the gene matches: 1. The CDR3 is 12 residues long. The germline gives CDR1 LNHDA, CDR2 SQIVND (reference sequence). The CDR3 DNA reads TGTGCCAGGGACAGGGGTAACACTGAAGCTTTCTTT. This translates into CARDRGNTEAFF. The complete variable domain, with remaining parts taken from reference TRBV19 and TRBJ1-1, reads DGGITQSPKYLFRKEGQNVTLSCEQNLNHDAMYWYRQDPGQGLRLIYYSQIVNDFQKGDIAEGYSVSREKKESFPLTVTSAQKNPTAFYLCARDRGNTEAFFGQGTRLTVV.

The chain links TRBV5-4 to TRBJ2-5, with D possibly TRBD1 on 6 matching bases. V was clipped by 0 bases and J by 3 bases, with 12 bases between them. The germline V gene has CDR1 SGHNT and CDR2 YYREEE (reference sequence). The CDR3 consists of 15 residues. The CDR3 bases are TGTGCCAGCAGCTTGGCCGGAGCAGGGGAAGAGACCCAGTACTTC. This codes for CASSLAGAGEETQYF.

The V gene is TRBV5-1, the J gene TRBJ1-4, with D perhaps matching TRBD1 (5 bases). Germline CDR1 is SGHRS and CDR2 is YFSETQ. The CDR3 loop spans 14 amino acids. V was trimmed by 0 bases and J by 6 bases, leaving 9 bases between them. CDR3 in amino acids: CASSLGGNDEKLFF. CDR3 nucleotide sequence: TGCGCCAGCAGCTTGGGGGGGAATGATGAAAAACTGTTTTTT.